These 2 T cell receptor beta chains were all obtained from the same sample, sequenced in a study of shared clonotypes between healthy human individuals. Repertoires were generated with immunoSEQ multiplex PCR, while TCRdb's copy carries only in-frame clones and drops some. Of 2 million to 2.5 million clones listed, 85% to 95% are singletons. The sample was naive CD4+ T cells from PBMCs. Subset: CD45RA+ positively selected. The origin of the receptors is a man aged 18-30 years in good health. Some clones in this sample may be carry-over from other donors' samples.

The chain joins TRBV7-2 to TRBJ2-7; tentative D call: TRBD2 (6 bases). Germline V CDR1 and CDR2: SGHTA, FQGNSA. This CDR3 is 16 amino acids long. Trimming removed 4 bases at V and 0 bases at J, with 16 bases between. CDR3: CASSSRGGPSSYEQYF. For the CDR3, the DNA is TGTGCCAGCAGCTCAAGGGGAGGTCCTAGCTCCTACGAGCAGTACTTC. Full variable domain (remainder filled in from reference TRBV7-2 and TRBJ2-7): GAGVSQSPSNKVTEKGKDVELRCDPISGHTALYWYRQSLGQGLEFLIYFQGNSAPDKSGLPSDRFSAERTGGSVSTLTIQRTQQEDSAVYLCASSSRGGPSSYEQYFGPGTRLTVT.

The rearrangement links TRBV19 to TRBJ2-2; D perhaps matches TRBD2 (6 bases). V was cut by 5 bases and J by 0 bases, with 13 bases left in between. The germline CDR1 and CDR2 sequences are LNHDA and SQIVND (reference sequence). The CDR3 covers 16 residues. The CDR3 nucleotides read TGTGCCAGTAGTTCAAGACGGGACTCGAACACCGGGGAGCTGTTTTTT. Translated, it gives CASSSRRDSNTGELFF. The variable domain in full, with the rest retrieved from reference TRBV19 and TRBJ2-2, is DGGITQSPKYLFRKEGQNVTLSCEQNLNHDAMYWYRQDPGQGLRLIYYSQIVNDFQKGDIAEGYSVSREKKESFPLTVTSAQKNPTAFYLCASSSRRDSNTGELFFGEGSRLTVL.